Sequencing of this T cell receptor beta chain was carried out in a study of early T cells in non-severe SARS-CoV-2 infection. As for the study in general: Sequencing was performed on bulk RNA from unsorted whole blood, leaving chains unpaired.

Each cDNA molecule carried a unique molecular identifier. TCRdb reprocessed the 5' RACE reads with MiXCR, giving one entry per CDR3 protein. The data hold 65,000 to 75,000 distinct CDR3 sequences, with roughly 11% observed a single time. Per germline, CDR1 SGHRS and CDR2 YFSETQ. Trimming pared 0 bases from V and 0 bases from J, leaving 7 bases between. The CDR3 is 14 residues long. Points from the study as a whole: Matches to VDJdb favored anti-spike CD8 responses and missed private and CD4 specificities.

Notes on this clonotype: Its antigen is as yet unknown.

The sequence was collected from an adult who was a healthcare worker with PCR-confirmed SARS-CoV-2 infection or an uninfected control (not recorded which). The genes are TRBV5-1 and TRBJ2-7; D not resolved. Sample: whole blood. The CDR3 nucleotides are TGCGCCAGCAGCTTGGCGTCGGGCTCCTACGAGCAGTACTTC. The encoded protein is CASSLASGSYEQYF.